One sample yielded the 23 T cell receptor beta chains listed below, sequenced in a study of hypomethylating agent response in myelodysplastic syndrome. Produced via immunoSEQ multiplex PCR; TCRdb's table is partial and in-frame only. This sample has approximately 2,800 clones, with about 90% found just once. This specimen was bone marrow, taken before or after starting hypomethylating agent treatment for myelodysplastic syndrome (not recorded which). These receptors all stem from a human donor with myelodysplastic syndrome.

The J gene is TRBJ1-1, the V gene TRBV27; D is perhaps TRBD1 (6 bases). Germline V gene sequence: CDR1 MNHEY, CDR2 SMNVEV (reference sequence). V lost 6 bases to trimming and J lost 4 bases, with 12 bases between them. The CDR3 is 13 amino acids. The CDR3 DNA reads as TGTGCCAGCAGAAAACAGGGATCCACTGAAGCTTTCTTT. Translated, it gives CASRKQGSTEAFF.

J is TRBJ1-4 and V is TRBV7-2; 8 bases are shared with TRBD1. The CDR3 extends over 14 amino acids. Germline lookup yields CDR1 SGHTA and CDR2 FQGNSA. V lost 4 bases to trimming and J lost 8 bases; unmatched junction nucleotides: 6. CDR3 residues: CASSSSTGVEKLFF. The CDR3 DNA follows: TGTGCCAGCAGCTCCTCGACAGGGGTGGAAAAACTGTTTTTT. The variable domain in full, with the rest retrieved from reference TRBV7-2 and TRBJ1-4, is GAGVSQSPSNKVTEKGKDVELRCDPISGHTALYWYRQSLGQGLEFLIYFQGNSAPDKSGLPSDRFSAERTGGSVSTLTIQRTQQEDSAVYLCASSSSTGVEKLFFGSGTQLSVL.

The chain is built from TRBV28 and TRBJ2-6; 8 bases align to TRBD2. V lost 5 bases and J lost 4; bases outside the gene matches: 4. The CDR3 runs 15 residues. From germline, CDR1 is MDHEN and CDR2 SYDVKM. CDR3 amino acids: CASSPRGGGANVLTF. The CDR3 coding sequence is TGTGCCAGCAGTCCCCGGGGGGGAGGGGCCAACGTCCTGACTTTC.

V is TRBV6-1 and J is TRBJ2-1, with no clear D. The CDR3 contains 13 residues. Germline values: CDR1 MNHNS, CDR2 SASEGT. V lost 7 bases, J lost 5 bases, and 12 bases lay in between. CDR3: CASTERVNNEQFF. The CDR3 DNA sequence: TGTGCCAGCACAGAAAGGGTGAACAATGAGCAGTTCTTC.

The CDR3 region is CAIFSPSGSVYEQFF. Here the CDR3 DNA reads TGTGCCATCTTCTCTCCTAGCGGGAGTGTCTATGAGCAGTTCTTC. The chain combines TRBV10-3 with TRBJ2-1, with 10 bases that match TRBD2. The CDR3 is made up of 15 amino acids. CDR1 and CDR2 from the germline V gene are ENHRY and SYGVKD. V lost 8 bases, J lost 8 bases, and 12 bases stayed unmatched.

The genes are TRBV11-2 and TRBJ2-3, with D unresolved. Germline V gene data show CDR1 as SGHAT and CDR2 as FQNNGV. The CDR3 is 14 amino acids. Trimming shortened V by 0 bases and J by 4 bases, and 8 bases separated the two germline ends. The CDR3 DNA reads TGTGCCAGCAGCTTAGATCCCGGTCCAGATACGCAGTATTTT. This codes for CASSLDPGPDTQYF. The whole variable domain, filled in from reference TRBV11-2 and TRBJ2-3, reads EAGVAQSPRYKIIEKRQSVAFWCNPISGHATLYWYQQILGQGPKLLIQFQNNGVVDDSQLPKDRFSAERLKGVDSTLKIQPAKLEDSAVYLCASSLDPGPDTQYFGPGTRLTVL.

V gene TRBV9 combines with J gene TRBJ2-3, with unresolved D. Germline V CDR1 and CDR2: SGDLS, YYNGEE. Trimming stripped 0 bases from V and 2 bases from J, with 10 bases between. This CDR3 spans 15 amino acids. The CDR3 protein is CASSVGKHSTDTQYF. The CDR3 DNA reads TGTGCCAGCAGCGTAGGGAAGCATTCCACAGATACGCAGTATTTT.

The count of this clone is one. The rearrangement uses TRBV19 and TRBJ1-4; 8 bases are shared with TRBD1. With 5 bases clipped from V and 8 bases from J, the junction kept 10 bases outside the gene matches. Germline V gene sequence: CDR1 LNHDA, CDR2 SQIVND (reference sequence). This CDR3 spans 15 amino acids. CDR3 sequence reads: CASSLGQGDGEKLFF. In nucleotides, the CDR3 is TGTGCCAGTAGTCTCGGACAGGGAGATGGCGAAAAACTGTTTTTT. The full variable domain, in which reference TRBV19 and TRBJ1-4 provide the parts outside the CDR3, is DGGITQSPKYLFRKEGQNVTLSCEQNLNHDAMYWYRQDPGQGLRLIYYSQIVNDFQKGDIAEGYSVSREKKESFPLTVTSAQKNPTAFYLCASSLGQGDGEKLFFGSGTQLSVL.

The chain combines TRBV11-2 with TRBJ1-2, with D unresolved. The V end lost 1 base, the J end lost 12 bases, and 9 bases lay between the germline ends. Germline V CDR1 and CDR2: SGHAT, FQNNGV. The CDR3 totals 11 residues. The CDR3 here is CASSLGEGHTF. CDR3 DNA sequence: TGTGCCAGCAGCTTAGGGGAAGGACACACCTTC.

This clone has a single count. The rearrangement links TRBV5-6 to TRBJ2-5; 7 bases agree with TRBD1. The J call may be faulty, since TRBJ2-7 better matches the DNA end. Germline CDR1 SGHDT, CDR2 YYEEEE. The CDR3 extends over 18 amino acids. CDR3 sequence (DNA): TGTGCCAGCAGCTACCGACAGGGCCGGCTGAGAGCGTCCTACGAGCAGTACTTC. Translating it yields CASSYRQGRLRASYEQYF.

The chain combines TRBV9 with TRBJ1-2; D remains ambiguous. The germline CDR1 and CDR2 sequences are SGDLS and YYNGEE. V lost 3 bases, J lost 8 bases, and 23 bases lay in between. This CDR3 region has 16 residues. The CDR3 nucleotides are TGTGCCAGCAGCGCCAACTTGTTGGACGGGTCCGGGGGCTACACCTTC. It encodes CASSANLLDGSGGYTF.

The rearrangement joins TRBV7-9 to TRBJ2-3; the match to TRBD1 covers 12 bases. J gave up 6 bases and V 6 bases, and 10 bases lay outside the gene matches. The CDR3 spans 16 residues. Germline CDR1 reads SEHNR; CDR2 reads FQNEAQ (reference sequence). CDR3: CASRDNPGTGGDTQYF. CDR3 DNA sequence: TGTGCCAGCAGAGATAACCCCGGGACAGGGGGCGATACGCAGTATTTT.

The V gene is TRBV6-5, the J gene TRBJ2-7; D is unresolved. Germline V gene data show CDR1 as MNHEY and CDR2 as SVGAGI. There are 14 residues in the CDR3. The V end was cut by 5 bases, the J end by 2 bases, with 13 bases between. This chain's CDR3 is CASSPPTYPYEQYF. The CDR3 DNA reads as TGTGCCAGCAGTCCTCCCACTTACCCCTACGAGCAGTACTTC.

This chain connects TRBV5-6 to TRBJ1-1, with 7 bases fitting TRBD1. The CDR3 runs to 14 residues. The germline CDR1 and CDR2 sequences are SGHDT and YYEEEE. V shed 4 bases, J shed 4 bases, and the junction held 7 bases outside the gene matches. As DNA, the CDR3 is TGTGCCAGCAGCCTGGGACAGCGGGGCACTGAAGCTTTCTTT. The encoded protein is CASSLGQRGTEAFF.

The CDR3 sequence is CASSLWTVYNEQFF. CDR3 DNA: TGTGCCAGCAGCTTGTGGACGGTCTACAATGAGCAGTTCTTC. The gene calls are TRBV5-8 and TRBJ2-1; no clear D gene. V was clipped by 1 base and J by 3 bases, with 8 bases between them. This CDR3 contains 14 residues. CDR1 is SGHTS and CDR2 is YDEGEE in the germline V gene.

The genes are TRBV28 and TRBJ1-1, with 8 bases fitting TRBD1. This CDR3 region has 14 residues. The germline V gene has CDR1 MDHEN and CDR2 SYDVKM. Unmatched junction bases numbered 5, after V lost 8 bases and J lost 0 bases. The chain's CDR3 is CASVTGALNTEAFF. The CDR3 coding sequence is TGTGCCAGCGTGACAGGGGCTCTGAACACTGAAGCTTTCTTT. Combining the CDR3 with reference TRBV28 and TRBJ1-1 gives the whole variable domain DVKVTQSSRYLVKRTGEKVFLECVQDMDHENMFWYRQDPGLGLRLIYFSYDVKMKEKGDIPEGYSVSREKKERFSLILESASTNQTSMYLCASVTGALNTEAFFGQGTRLTVV.

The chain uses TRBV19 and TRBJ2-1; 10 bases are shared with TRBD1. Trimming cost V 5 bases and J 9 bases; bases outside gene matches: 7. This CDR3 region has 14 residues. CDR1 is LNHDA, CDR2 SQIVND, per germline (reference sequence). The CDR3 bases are TGTGCCAGTAGTGGCGGACAGGGGGAGAGTGAGCAGTTCTTC. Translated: CASSGGQGESEQFF.

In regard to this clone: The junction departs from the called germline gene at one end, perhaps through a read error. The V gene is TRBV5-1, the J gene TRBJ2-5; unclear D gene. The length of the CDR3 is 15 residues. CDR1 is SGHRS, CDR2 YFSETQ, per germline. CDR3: CASGLEGPYQETQYF. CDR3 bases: TGCGCCAGCGGCTTAGAAGGGCCTTACCAAGAGACCCAGTACTTC.

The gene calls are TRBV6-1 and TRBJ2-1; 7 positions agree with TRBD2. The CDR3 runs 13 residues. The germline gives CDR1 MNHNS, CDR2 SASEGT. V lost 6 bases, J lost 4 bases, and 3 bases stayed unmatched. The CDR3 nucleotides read TGTGCCAGCAGCGGACTAGTTTACAATGAGCAGTTCTTC. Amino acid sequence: CASSGLVYNEQFF.

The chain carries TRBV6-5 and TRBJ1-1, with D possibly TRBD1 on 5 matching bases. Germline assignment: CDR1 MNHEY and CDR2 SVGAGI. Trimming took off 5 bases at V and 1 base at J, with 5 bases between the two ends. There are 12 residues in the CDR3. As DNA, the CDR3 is TGTGCCAGCAGTCAGGGGAACACTGAAGCTTTCTTT. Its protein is CASSQGNTEAFF.

CDR3 nucleotides: TGCGCCAGCAGCTTTAGCAGGGGGACTGAAGCTTTCTTT. This sequence encodes CASSFSRGTEAFF. This sequence joins TRBV5-1 and TRBJ1-1; 7 nucleotides line up with TRBD1. With 2 bases clipped from V and 5 bases from J, the junction kept 3 bases outside the gene matches. Germline V gene lookup returns CDR1 SGHRS and CDR2 YFSETQ. This CDR3 spans 13 amino acids.

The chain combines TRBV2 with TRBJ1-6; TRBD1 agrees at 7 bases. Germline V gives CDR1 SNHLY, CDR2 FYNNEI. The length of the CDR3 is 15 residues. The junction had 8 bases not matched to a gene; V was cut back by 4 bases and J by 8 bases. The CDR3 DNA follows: TGTGCCAGCAGTGCGACGACAGGGAGAGATTCACCCCTCCACTTT. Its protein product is CASSATTGRDSPLHF.

CDR3 nucleotides: TGTGCCAGCAGCCAGCTGGGGGGAGGTCAGCCCCAGCATTTT. Protein product: CASSQLGGGQPQHF. The rearrangement uses TRBV7-6 and TRBJ1-5; tentative D call: TRBD1 (5 bases). The CDR3 runs to 14 residues. V dropped 5 bases and J dropped 6 bases, with 14 bases sitting between them. The V gene's germline CDR1 is SGHVS and CDR2 FNYEAQ.